Presented here are 19 T cell receptor beta chains from one specimen sequenced in a study of T cell repertoires in cytomegalovirus infection. TCRdb recomputed calls from the reads with MiXCR, one row per CDR3 protein. Of approximately 180,000 distinct CDR3 sequences listed, 17% are singletons. What was sequenced was CD8+ T cells from PBMCs. The receptors stem from a human donor in good health (CMV status not recorded). Some clones in this sample may be carry-over from other donors' samples.

The chain joins TRBV4-1 to TRBJ2-1; tentative D call: TRBD1 (5 bases). The V gene's germline CDR1 is MGHRA and CDR2 YSYEKL. With 4 bases removed from V and 0 bases from J, the gap between germline ends came to 13 bases. The CDR3 sequence is 16 residues long. The CDR3 here is CASSPRQTSSYNEQFF. The DNA for the CDR3 is TGCGCCAGCAGCCCCAGACAGACGAGCTCCTACAATGAGCAGTTCTTC.

In its sample, this clonotype was seen many times. The rearrangement links TRBV7-9 to TRBJ1-1; 9 positions agree with TRBD1. Looked up from germline, CDR1 is SEHNR and CDR2 is FQNEAQ (reference sequence). Trimming removed 4 bases from V and 3 bases from J; junction bases left unmatched: 6. The CDR3 spans 15 residues. The CDR3 region is CASSSRTGEDTEAFF. For the CDR3, the DNA is TGTGCCAGCAGCTCCCGGACAGGGGAGGACACTGAAGCTTTCTTT.

At least ten counts were recorded for this clonotype. The chain employs TRBV7-2 and TRBJ1-2; D uncertain. The germline CDR1 and CDR2 sequences are SGHTA and FQGNSA. CDR3 length: 16 residues. V lost 3 bases to trimming and J lost 4 bases, with 18 bases between them. CDR3 loop: CASSFTRPPIRYGYTF. DNA of the CDR3: TGTGCCAGCAGCTTTACCCGACCCCCAATTCGCTATGGCTACACCTTC.

The chain links TRBV15 to TRBJ2-3; D remains unclear. Germline V gene data show CDR1 as LNHNV and CDR2 as YYDKDF (reference sequence). V shed 3 bases and J shed 4 bases, with 14 bases lying between them. This CDR3 has 15 amino acids. The CDR3 DNA reads as TGTGCCACCAGCAGTCTCTTCGACCCCCCAGATACGCAGTATTTT. Encoded protein: CATSSLFDPPDTQYF.

This chain connects TRBV6-5 to TRBJ1-5, with TRBD1 as a possible D gene (5 bases). The CDR3 loop spans 11 amino acids. The V end lost 5 bases, the J end lost 15 bases, and 14 bases lay between the germline ends. The germline CDR1 and CDR2 sequences are MNHEY and SVGAGI. The CDR3 loop is CASSPGTAWHF. The CDR3 DNA is TGTGCCAGCAGTCCTGGGACCGCTTGGCATTTT.

This clonotype was observed a handful of times. In nucleotides, the CDR3 is TGTGCCAGCAGTTTTCTGGGAGGGGGCCTTGGCTACACCTTC. Translating it yields CASSFLGGGLGYTF. J is TRBJ1-2 and V is TRBV12-3 or TRBV12-4, with 7 bases lining up with TRBD1. The trim removed 3 bases at V and 7 bases at J, leaving 8 bases unmatched. The CDR3 loop spans 14 amino acids.

This clonotype was picked up many times. V gene TRBV6-5 combines with J gene TRBJ2-7; D is unclear. V lost 0 bases and J 1 base, leaving 4 bases between the germline ends. The CDR3 loop spans 13 amino acids. Per germline, CDR1 MNHEY and CDR2 SVGAGI. The DNA of the CDR3 is TGTGCCAGCAGTTACTCGGTGTCCTACGAGCAGTACTTC. Translating it yields CASSYSVSYEQYF.

This clonotype was seen at least ten times. The chain recombines TRBV7-2 with TRBJ2-7; TRBD2 is a possible D gene (5 bases). Trimming left V 5 bases short and J 3 bases short, with 11 bases between. Germline CDR1 SGHTA, CDR2 FQGNSA. This CDR3 has 13 residues. CDR3 loop: CASSPSAGYEQYF. DNA for the CDR3: TGTGCCAGCAGCCCCTCTGCGGGCTACGAGCAGTACTTC.

The genes are TRBV20-1 and TRBJ2-7; D possibly corresponds to TRBD1 (6 bases). The CDR3 loop spans 14 amino acids. Trimming shortened V by 0 bases and J by 3 bases, and 12 bases separated the two germline ends. CDR1 and CDR2 from the germline V gene are DFQATT and SNEGSKA (reference sequence). CDR3 protein: CSARDNRDFYEQYF. Written as DNA, the CDR3 is TGCAGTGCTAGAGATAACAGGGATTTCTACGAGCAGTACTTC.

The table lists this clonotype with a few counts. The chain is built from TRBV28 and TRBJ2-2; maybe TRBD2 (6 bases). V was clipped by 5 bases and J by 7 bases, with 8 bases between them. Germline assignment: CDR1 MDHEN and CDR2 SYDVKM. The CDR3 runs to 12 residues. The DNA of the CDR3 is TGTGCCAGCAGTCCGCGGGGCGGGGAGCTGTTTTTT. Translating it yields CASSPRGGELFF.

This chain links TRBV7-2 with TRBJ2-7, with D hard to call. This CDR3 comprises 14 residues. CDR1 is SGHTA, CDR2 FQGNSA, per germline. V was cut by 0 bases and J by 5 bases, with 11 bases left in between. This CDR3 is CASSLAPGSHEQYF. CDR3 sequence (DNA): TGTGCCAGCAGCTTAGCGCCTGGTAGCCACGAGCAGTACTTC.

In its sample, this clonotype was seen a few times. This chain joins TRBV4-3 and TRBJ1-5; no clear D. V lost 0 bases and J 3 bases, leaving 6 bases between the germline ends. Germline V gene sequence: CDR1 LGHNA, CDR2 YSLEER. The CDR3 totals 14 residues. The CDR3 loop is CASSQELINQPQHF. CDR3 nucleotide sequence: TGCGCCAGCAGCCAAGAACTGATCAATCAGCCCCAGCATTTT.

This rearrangement joins TRBV7-9 to TRBJ2-3, with 10 bases aligning to TRBD1. CDR1 is SEHNR, CDR2 FQNEAQ, per germline (reference sequence). With 3 bases clipped from V and 7 bases from J, the junction kept 7 bases outside the gene matches. The length of the CDR3 is 15 residues. The chain's CDR3 is CASSFKTGGLNTQYF. The CDR3 DNA reads TGTGCCAGCAGCTTCAAGACAGGGGGCCTGAATACGCAGTATTTT. Full variable domain (remainder filled in from reference TRBV7-9 and TRBJ2-3): DTGVSQNPRHKITKRGQNVTFRCDPISEHNRLYWYRQTLGQGPEFLTYFQNEAQLEKSRLLSDRFSAERPKGSFSTLEIQRTEQGDSAMYLCASSFKTGGLNTQYFGPGTRLTVL.

The chain employs TRBV28 and TRBJ2-1; no clear D. The CDR3 is 15 residues long. The germline gives CDR1 MDHEN, CDR2 SYDVKM. The ends were cut back, 5 bases at V and 1 base at J, with 12 bases in the middle. CDR3 residues: CASSPGEKSYNEQFF. CDR3 sequence (DNA): TGTGCCAGCAGTCCAGGTGAGAAGTCCTACAATGAGCAGTTCTTC.

The chain employs TRBV29-1 and TRBJ2-7; TRBD1 agrees at 8 bases. The CDR3 consists of 14 residues. V lost 4 bases and J lost 1; bases outside the gene matches: 6. The germline V gene encodes CDR1 SQVTM and CDR2 ANQGSEA. The CDR3 DNA reads as TGCAGCGTTGCTCGAGGGACAGGTTCCTACGAGCAGTACTTC. Protein product: CSVARGTGSYEQYF.

This clonotype was recorded a few times. The chain links TRBV7-9 to TRBJ1-2, with D possibly matching TRBD1 (6 bases). CDR1 and CDR2 (germline): SEHNR, FQNEAQ (reference sequence). The CDR3 is made up of 15 amino acids. V lost 5 bases to trimming and J lost 0 bases, with 13 bases between them. The CDR3 DNA sequence: TGTGCCAGCAGCCCTAGACAGGCTTCTAACTATGGCTACACCTTC. Its protein is CASSPRQASNYGYTF. The full variable domain, with the rest looked up from reference TRBV7-9 and TRBJ1-2, is DTGVSQNPRHKITKRGQNVTFRCDPISEHNRLYWYRQTLGQGPEFLTYFQNEAQLEKSRLLSDRFSAERPKGSFSTLEIQRTEQGDSAMYLCASSPRQASNYGYTFGSGTRLTVV.

This clonotype occurred a few times. The V and J genes are TRBV28 and TRBJ2-7; D is undetermined. Trimming removed 7 bases at V and 2 bases at J, with 9 bases between. Germline V gives CDR1 MDHEN, CDR2 SYDVKM. This CDR3 has 12 residues. The CDR3 region has the DNA TGTGCCAGCACAGGCCCCACCTACGAGCAGTACTTC. Protein sequence: CASTGPTYEQYF.

V usage is TRBV7-2 and J usage is TRBJ1-5; D is uncertain. V was pared by 4 bases and J by 1 base, with 14 bases between. This CDR3 has 16 amino acids. Germline-derived CDR1 and CDR2 are SGHTA and FQGNSA. The CDR3 sequence is CASSSAWSGSNQPQHF. In DNA, the CDR3 is TGTGCCAGCAGCTCCGCCTGGTCTGGGAGCAATCAGCCCCAGCATTTT. The full variable domain, rest sourced from reference TRBV7-2 and TRBJ1-5, is GAGVSQSPSNKVTEKGKDVELRCDPISGHTALYWYRQSLGQGLEFLIYFQGNSAPDKSGLPSDRFSAERTGGSVSTLTIQRTQQEDSAVYLCASSSAWSGSNQPQHFGDGTRLSIL.

The chain combines TRBV7-9 with TRBJ1-1; TRBD1 matches 7 bases. This CDR3 is built from 13 residues. From germline, CDR1 is SEHNR and CDR2 FQNEAQ (reference sequence). With 5 bases clipped from V and 4 bases from J, the junction kept 4 bases outside the gene matches. DNA for the CDR3: TGTGCCAGCAGCCCGACAGGGCCCACTGAAGCTTTCTTT. Amino acids: CASSPTGPTEAFF. Full variable domain (remainder filled in from reference TRBV7-9 and TRBJ1-1): DTGVSQNPRHKITKRGQNVTFRCDPISEHNRLYWYRQTLGQGPEFLTYFQNEAQLEKSRLLSDRFSAERPKGSFSTLEIQRTEQGDSAMYLCASSPTGPTEAFFGQGTRLTVV.